This passage covers 20 T cell receptor beta chains from one sample sequenced in a study of shared clonotypes between healthy human individuals. Method: immunoSEQ multiplex PCR; TCRdb's copy keeps in-frame clones and lacks some. The table lists more than 400,000 clones, less than 96% of them singletons, with 0.055% to 0.075% in the top ten. The sequenced material came from naive CD4+ T cells sorted from blood. Subset in this sample: CD45RA+ positively selected. The source is a woman aged 30 to 39 in good health.

The CDR3 nucleotides read TGTGCCAGCAGCTTTGCTGGAACCTACGAGCAGTACTTC. This sequence encodes CASSFAGTYEQYF. The chain employs TRBV5-4 and TRBJ2-7; D is ambiguous. The CDR3 totals 13 residues. Germline V gene sequence: CDR1 SGHNT, CDR2 YYREEE (reference sequence). V was trimmed by 2 bases and J by 2 bases, leaving 8 bases between them.

The chain couples TRBV27 to TRBJ2-4; a possible D gene is TRBD1 (6 bases). V lost 3 bases and J lost 8, with 14 bases in between. This CDR3 region has 14 residues. Germline CDR1 MNHEY, CDR2 SMNVEV (reference sequence). CDR3 DNA sequence: TGTGCCAGCAGTTTGGGCAGGGGCCGGGACATTCAGTACTTC. Protein product: CASSLGRGRDIQYF.

DNA for the CDR3: TGCGCCAGCAGCTTGGCCTCCTCTAAATCCGAGCAGTACTTC. Translation: CASSLASSKSEQYF. This chain uses TRBV5-1 with TRBJ2-5; D is ambiguous. With the DNA end fitting TRBJ2-7 better, the J assignment may be wrong. CDR3 length: 14 residues. Germline V gene lookup returns CDR1 SGHRS and CDR2 YFSETQ.

The chain links TRBV23-1 to TRBJ1-5; the D gene is possibly TRBD1 (5 bases). TRBV23-1 is assigned to the ORF class and has an uncertain function. The CDR3 is 20 amino acids. Trimming removed 0 bases at V and 7 bases at J, with 28 bases between. As DNA, the CDR3 is TGCGCCAGCAGTCAATCTATCTCCAGGGTGGAAAGAGCCGATTGGCAGCCCCAGCATTTT. Translated, it gives CASSQSISRVERADWQPQHF.

This chain links TRBV4-1 with TRBJ1-2; D is unclear. Germline CDR1 MGHRA, CDR2 YSYEKL. The V and J ends lost 3 bases and 4 bases respectively, with 18 bases between them. This CDR3 spans 16 amino acids. This CDR3 reads CASSHAPDAQAYGYTF. The CDR3 DNA is TGCGCCAGCAGCCATGCCCCCGACGCACAAGCCTATGGCTACACCTTC.

This sequence joins TRBV7-8 and TRBJ1-1; D is unresolved. CDR3 length: 14 amino acids. V was shortened by 1 base and J by 3 bases, with 9 bases between the two germline ends. Germline V gene data show CDR1 as SGHVS and CDR2 as FQNEAQ. CDR3 DNA sequence: TGTGCCAGCAGCTTAGTAAGGGCGGACACTGAAGCTTTCTTT. Encoded protein: CASSLVRADTEAFF.

The chain has TRBV29-1 and TRBJ1-2, with D possibly being TRBD1 (5 bases). This CDR3 contains 13 residues. V was clipped by 4 bases and J by 3 bases, with 12 bases between them. Germline CDR1 and CDR2: SQVTM and ANQGSEA. The CDR3 is CSVVEGSDYGYTF. Written as DNA, the CDR3 is TGCAGCGTTGTGGAGGGGTCGGACTATGGCTACACCTTC.

The V and J genes are TRBV18 and TRBJ2-3; TRBD2 matches at 9 bases. The CDR3 length is 19 residues. Germline V gives CDR1 KGHSH, CDR2 LQKENI. Trimming cost V 2 bases and J 0 bases; bases outside gene matches: 12. In DNA, the CDR3 is TGTGCCAGCTCACCATTGGGTACTAGCGGGCCGTCTAGCACAGATACGCAGTATTTT. Amino acids: CASSPLGTSGPSSTDTQYF. Full variable domain (outside the CDR3, taken from reference TRBV18 and TRBJ2-3): NAGVMQNPRHLVRRRGQEARLRCSPMKGHSHVYWYRQLPEEGLKFMVYLQKENIIDESGMPKERFSAEFPKEGPSILRIQQVVRGDSAAYFCASSPLGTSGPSSTDTQYFGPGTRLTVL.

This chain uses TRBV5-4 with TRBJ2-7; the D gene is possibly TRBD1 (6 bases). This CDR3 region has 15 residues. Germline values: CDR1 SGHNT, CDR2 YYREEE (reference sequence). V shed 4 bases and J shed 3 bases, with 17 bases lying between them. CDR3 residues: CASSQETGRFYEQYF. In DNA, the CDR3 is TGTGCCAGCAGCCAAGAAACAGGGAGATTCTACGAGCAGTACTTC.

The chain is built from TRBV6-5 and TRBJ2-7, with 7 bases matching TRBD2. The V gene's germline CDR1 is MNHEY and CDR2 SVGAGI. Germline trimming cut 0 bases from V and 4 bases from J; bases unmatched to any gene: 6. This CDR3 spans 15 amino acids. CDR3 loop: CASSYSMAGAYEQYF. DNA for the CDR3: TGTGCCAGCAGTTACTCGATGGCGGGAGCGTACGAGCAGTACTTC.

The chain carries TRBV28 and TRBJ2-3, with D uncertain. CDR1 is MDHEN, CDR2 SYDVKM, per germline. The V and J ends lost 3 bases and 2 bases respectively, with 9 bases between them. The CDR3 extends over 14 amino acids. CDR3 nucleotides: TGTGCCAGCAGTTTTGGGCCACCCACAGATACGCAGTATTTT. It translates to CASSFGPPTDTQYF.

The chain couples TRBV28 to TRBJ2-3; TRBD2 aligns across 8 bases. The CDR3 extends over 15 amino acids. Germline trimming cut 5 bases from V and 4 bases from J; bases unmatched to any gene: 8. Germline V CDR1 and CDR2: MDHEN, SYDVKM. This CDR3 is CASSPLGRVADTQYF. DNA of the CDR3: TGTGCCAGCAGTCCCCTCGGGAGGGTCGCAGATACGCAGTATTTT. Full variable domain (remainder filled in from reference TRBV28 and TRBJ2-3): DVKVTQSSRYLVKRTGEKVFLECVQDMDHENMFWYRQDPGLGLRLIYFSYDVKMKEKGDIPEGYSVSREKKERFSLILESASTNQTSMYLCASSPLGRVADTQYFGPGTRLTVL.

The chain is built from TRBV6-5 and TRBJ2-5; TRBD1 agrees at 9 bases. Trimming took 6 bases from V and 5 from J; bases not matched to a gene: 7. Germline CDR1 reads MNHEY; CDR2 reads SVGAGI. CDR3 length equals 14 residues. The CDR3 coding sequence is TGTGCCAGCAGCAACAGGGGGCCGGAGGAGACCCAGTACTTC. It is translated as CASSNRGPEETQYF.

The V gene is TRBV25-1, the J gene TRBJ1-1; no clear D. V was shortened by 3 bases and J by 8 bases, with 7 bases between the two germline ends. This CDR3 has 11 amino acids. In germline, CDR1 is MGHDK, CDR2 SYGVNS. This CDR3 reads CASSEFHEAFF. The CDR3 nucleotides read TGTGCCAGCAGTGAGTTTCACGAAGCTTTCTTT.

In this sample, this clone turned up once. The chain has TRBV4-1 and TRBJ2-5; a possible D gene is TRBD1 (7 bases). The CDR3 is 18 residues long. Germline values: CDR1 MGHRA, CDR2 YSYEKL. V was trimmed by 4 bases and J by 1 base, leaving 22 bases between them. The CDR3 sequence: CASSPGGPRGASQETQYF. CDR3 nucleotides: TGCGCCAGCAGCCCAGGCGGACCCAGGGGGGCAAGCCAAGAGACCCAGTACTTC.

The V call is TRBV4-1, the J call TRBJ2-7, with unresolved D. Per the germline V gene, CDR1 is MGHRA and CDR2 is YSYEKL. The length of the CDR3 is 14 residues. V lost 0 bases to trimming and J lost 2 bases, with 8 bases between them. CDR3 residues: CASSQDRQAYEQYF. CDR3 DNA sequence: TGCGCCAGCAGCCAAGATCGGCAAGCCTACGAGCAGTACTTC.

A word on this clone: The same CDR3 arises from other DNA sequences in this sample as well. DNA of the CDR3: TGTGCCAGCAGTGAACGGGGCACAGATACGCAGTATTTT. Translating it yields CASSERGTDTQYF. The chain uses TRBV2 and TRBJ2-3; D uncertain. The CDR3 totals 13 residues. Looked up from germline, CDR1 is SNHLY and CDR2 is FYNNEI. V shed 2 bases and J shed 1 base, with 4 bases lying between them.

The J gene is TRBJ2-3, the V gene TRBV7-2, with 10 bases matching TRBD2. This CDR3 is built from 16 residues. Germline V lookup: CDR1 SGHTA, CDR2 FQGNSA. V shed 6 bases, J shed 7 bases, and the junction held 13 bases outside the gene matches. The DNA of the CDR3 is TGTGCCAGCAGTCATTACTCTAGCGGGAGTTCGAATACGCAGTATTTT. Its protein is CASSHYSSGSSNTQYF. Together with reference TRBV7-2 and TRBJ2-3, the CDR3 gives the full variable domain: GAGVSQSPSNKVTEKGKDVELRCDPISGHTALYWYRQSLGQGLEFLIYFQGNSAPDKSGLPSDRFSAERTGGSVSTLTIQRTQQEDSAVYLCASSHYSSGSSNTQYFGPGTRLTVL.

A remark on this clone: Other DNA sequences in the sample encode the same CDR3. The genes are TRBV28 and TRBJ2-7; TRBD2 matches 7 bases. Unmatched junction bases numbered 11, after V lost 5 bases and J lost 1 base. Per germline, CDR1 MDHEN and CDR2 SYDVKM. This CDR3 comprises 16 residues. As DNA, the CDR3 is TGTGCCAGCAGTCTCTCAGGAACGGGAGGATCCTACGAGCAGTACTTC. This translates into CASSLSGTGGSYEQYF.

On this clone: A junction boundary mismatches the germline segment, possibly from a read error. The V call is TRBV2, the J call TRBJ2-5, with TRBD1 matching 10 bases. There are 12 residues in the CDR3. Germline values: CDR1 SNHLY, CDR2 FYNNEI. The CDR3 here is CASSDPGQGPHF. In DNA form, the CDR3 reads TGTGCCAGCAGTGACCCGGGACAGGGGCCCCACTTC. The full variable domain, with the rest looked up from reference TRBV2 and TRBJ2-5, is EPEVTQTPSHQVTQMGQEVILRCVPISNHLYFYWYRQILGQKVEFLVSFYNNEISEKSEIFDDQFSVERPDGSNFTLKIRSTKLEDSAMYFCASSDPGQGPHFGPGTRLLVL.